A single sample gave rise to the 5 T cell receptor beta chains below, sequenced in a study of control samples from healthy donors and cancer patients. Here immunoSEQ multiplex PCR was the method, and the copy in TCRdb shows in-frame clones only, minus some. The sample records about 110,000 clones, approximately 82% being singletons. The specimen was blood. The receptors shown here come from a man between 18 and 29 years old in good health.

J is TRBJ2-7 and V is TRBV3-1 (or the pseudogene TRBV3-2); 8 bases match TRBD2. In germline, CDR1 is LGHDT, CDR2 YNNKEL (reference sequence). This CDR3 region has 17 residues. The V segment lost 3 bases and the J segment 0 bases; nucleotides outside the gene matches: 10. CDR3 coding DNA: TGTGCCAGCAGCCACCCCAGGGAGCGGGGGAGCTCCTACGAGCAGTACGTC. Translating gives CASSHPRERGSSYEQYV.

The chain couples TRBV28 to TRBJ2-4; 11 bases line up with TRBD1. J lost 0 bases, V lost 6 bases, and 10 bases had no gene match. The CDR3 has 18 amino acids. From germline, CDR1 is MDHEN and CDR2 SYDVKM. CDR3 DNA: TGTGCCAGCAGCCTACCGACCGGGACAGGGGGAGCCAAAAACATTCAGTACTTC. This gives the protein CASSLPTGTGGAKNIQYF.

The chain carries TRBV7-2 and TRBJ1-4, with a weak D call TRBD1 (5 bases). The germline CDR1 and CDR2 sequences are SGHTA and FQGNSA. V was clipped by 3 bases and J by 5 bases, with 10 bases between them. The CDR3 runs 14 residues. The CDR3 region is CASSFQGGNEKLFF. The CDR3 DNA is TGTGCCAGCAGCTTCCAGGGAGGGAATGAAAAACTGTTTTTT.

This clone has only one observation. This chain links TRBV2 with TRBJ2-1, with 9 bases lining up with TRBD1. Per the germline V gene, CDR1 is SNHLY and CDR2 is FYNNEI. Losses at the gene ends were 8 bases for V and 8 bases for J; bases not matched to a gene: 4. The CDR3 runs to 12 residues. The CDR3 sequence is CASLRQGDEQFF. CDR3 sequence (DNA): TGTGCCAGCCTTAGACAGGGGGATGAGCAGTTCTTC.

The gene calls are TRBV5-1 and TRBJ1-1, with D perhaps TRBD1 (6 bases). The CDR3 runs 15 residues. Germline V gene lookup returns CDR1 SGHRS and CDR2 YFSETQ. V lost 0 bases and J lost 6, with 15 bases in between. The chain's CDR3 is CASSLVSGAGAEAFF. DNA of the CDR3: TGCGCCAGCAGCTTGGTATCAGGGGCGGGGGCTGAAGCTTTCTTT.